This is a list of T cell receptor beta chains from one sample in a study of blood T cell repertoires in COVID-19. Assay: immunoSEQ multiplex PCR; the TCRdb copy retains only in-frame clones and omits some. Of some 150,000 clones in the sample, about 80% were seen once. Source material: PBMCs or T cells enriched from blood (not recorded which). Every receptor here comes from a young woman who had been exposed to COVID-19. The CDR3 runs from the conserved cysteine through the conserved F or W. D genes are given only for firm matches. Rows may omit the clone size; those that give it use once, few, many or a size class.

v_call: TRBV14; j_call: TRBJ1-1; clone_size: few; d_call: .; cdr3_aa: CASSPTGHLNTEAFF; cdr3_nt: TGTGCCAGCAGCCCAACGGGACATTTGAACACTGAAGCTTTCTTT
v_call: TRBV3-1/TRBV3-2; j_call: TRBJ1-4; clone_size: .; d_call: TRBD1; cdr3_aa: CASSGPGQAGEKLFF; cdr3_nt: TGTGCCAGCAGCGGACCGGGACAGGCGGGGGAAAAACTGTTTTTT
v_call: TRBV11-2; j_call: TRBJ1-6; clone_size: few; d_call: .; cdr3_aa: CASSLVAGASTPLHF; cdr3_nt: TGTGCCAGCAGCTTAGTGGCGGGGGCTTCGACACCCCTCCACTTT
v_call: TRBV5-1; j_call: TRBJ2-2; clone_size: once; d_call: TRBD1; cdr3_aa: CASSFGTDTGELFF; cdr3_nt: TGCGCCAGCAGCTTCGGGACAGACACCGGGGAGCTGTTTTTT
v_call: TRBV30; j_call: TRBJ2-1; clone_size: .; d_call: .; cdr3_aa: CAWGRSYNEQFF; cdr3_nt: TGTGCCTGGGGGAGGTCCTACAATGAGCAGTTCTTC
v_call: TRBV9; j_call: TRBJ1-6; clone_size: few; d_call: .; cdr3_aa: CASSAMDSNSPLHF; cdr3_nt: TGTGCCAGCAGCGCCATGGACAGTAATTCACCCCTCCACTTT
v_call: TRBV6-5; j_call: TRBJ1-4; clone_size: .; d_call: TRBD1; cdr3_aa: CASSPYRGLGEKLFF; cdr3_nt: TGTGCCAGCAGTCCATACAGGGGGCTGGGTGAAAAACTGTTTTTT
v_call: TRBV6-5; j_call: TRBJ1-5; clone_size: few; d_call: TRBD1; cdr3_aa: CASSTTGGGGQPQHF; cdr3_nt: TGTGCCAGCAGTACGACAGGGGGCGGCGGTCAGCCCCAGCATTTT
v_call: TRBV11-2; j_call: TRBJ2-1; clone_size: once; d_call: TRBD2; cdr3_aa: CASSLGYRREGLENEQFF; cdr3_nt: TGTGCCAGCAGCTTAGGTTATAGGCGGGAGGGCCTGGAAAATGAGCAGTTCTTC
v_call: TRBV30; j_call: TRBJ1-4; clone_size: .; d_call: TRBD1; cdr3_aa: CAWSSPGQGGKTNEKLFF; cdr3_nt: TGTGCCTGGAGTTCACCGGGACAGGGTGGAAAGACTAATGAAAAACTGTTTTTT
v_call: TRBV2; j_call: TRBJ2-7; clone_size: .; d_call: .; cdr3_aa: CASSEGAAFSSYEQYF; cdr3_nt: TGTGCCAGCAGTGAGGGAGCGGCTTTCAGCTCCTACGAGCAGTACTTC
v_call: TRBV7-2; j_call: TRBJ2-1; clone_size: .; d_call: TRBD1; cdr3_aa: CASSLDGTGQFF; cdr3_nt: TGTGCCAGCAGCTTAGACGGGACAGGGCAGTTCTTC
v_call: TRBV28; j_call: TRBJ2-5; clone_size: .; d_call: TRBD2; cdr3_aa: CASSFRLRGGKETQYF; cdr3_nt: TGTGCCAGCAGTTTCCGCTTACGCGGGGGTAAAGAGACCCAGTACTTC
v_call: TRBV5-1; j_call: TRBJ2-5; clone_size: .; d_call: TRBD2; cdr3_aa: CASSFGLAVQETQYF; cdr3_nt: TGCGCCAGCAGCTTCGGCCTAGCGGTCCAAGAGACCCAGTACTTC
v_call: TRBV4-1; j_call: TRBJ2-2; clone_size: .; d_call: .; cdr3_aa: CASRSLAGGELVGELFF; cdr3_nt: TGCGCCAGCAGATCCTTGGCCGGAGGGGAATTGGTCGGGGAGCTGTTTTTT
v_call: TRBV2; j_call: TRBJ1-2; clone_size: .; d_call: TRBD1; cdr3_aa: CASSASDRAGGYTF; cdr3_nt: TGTGCCAGCAGCGCCTCGGACAGGGCGGGTGGCTACACCTTC
v_call: TRBV2; j_call: TRBJ1-4; clone_size: .; d_call: TRBD1; cdr3_aa: CASSESRPGQEKLFF; cdr3_nt: TGTGCCAGCAGTGAAAGCCGGCCGGGACAGGAAAAACTGTTTTTT
v_call: TRBV11-2; j_call: TRBJ1-5; clone_size: .; d_call: TRBD1; cdr3_aa: CASREGQGAGQPQHF; cdr3_nt: TGTGCCAGCAGGGAGGGACAGGGCGCGGGTCAGCCCCAGCATTTT
v_call: TRBV4-3; j_call: TRBJ1-4; clone_size: .; d_call: TRBD1; cdr3_aa: CASSQDQGAGEKLFF; cdr3_nt: TGCGCCAGCAGCCAAGATCAGGGGGCAGGAGAAAAACTGTTTTTT
v_call: TRBV18; j_call: TRBJ2-7; clone_size: .; d_call: .; cdr3_aa: CASSRQWGYEQYF; cdr3_nt: TGTGCCAGCTCACGACAGTGGGGTTACGAGCAGTACTTC
v_call: TRBV29-1; j_call: TRBJ2-7; clone_size: many; d_call: TRBD1; cdr3_aa: CSVGKGQGVIEQYF; cdr3_nt: TGCAGCGTTGGGAAAGGACAGGGGGTGATCGAGCAGTACTTC
v_call: TRBV6-5; j_call: TRBJ1-6; clone_size: .; d_call: .; cdr3_aa: CASSYSAGLNSPLHF; cdr3_nt: TGTGCCAGCAGTTACTCGGCAGGGCTTAATTCACCCCTCCACTTT
v_call: TRBV4-2; j_call: TRBJ2-4; clone_size: few; d_call: TRBD1; cdr3_aa: CASSRESQGAINIQYF; cdr3_nt: TGTGCCAGCAGCCGAGAGTCCCAGGGGGCGATAAACATTCAGTACTTC
v_call: TRBV7-2; j_call: TRBJ1-2; clone_size: .; d_call: TRBD1; cdr3_aa: CASSRTGTLYGYTF; cdr3_nt: TGTGCCAGCAGCCGGACAGGGACCCTCTATGGCTACACCTTC
v_call: TRBV28; j_call: TRBJ2-2; clone_size: few; d_call: TRBD2; cdr3_aa: CASSPAAGGTGELFF; cdr3_nt: TGTGCCAGCAGTCCCGCTGCGGGGGGCACCGGGGAGCTGTTTTTT
v_call: TRBV7-9; j_call: TRBJ1-4; clone_size: .; d_call: .; cdr3_aa: CASSYNSLTNEKLFF; cdr3_nt: TGTGCCAGCAGCTACAACAGCCTTACAAATGAAAAACTGTTTTTT
v_call: TRBV5-1; j_call: TRBJ1-6; clone_size: .; d_call: .; cdr3_aa: CASRMDSGLSSPLHF; cdr3_nt: TGCGCCAGCAGAATGGACTCAGGATTAAGTTCACCCCTCCACTTT
v_call: TRBV18; j_call: TRBJ1-4; clone_size: few; d_call: .; cdr3_aa: CASSRELGGKGEEKLFF; cdr3_nt: TGTGCCAGCTCACGTGAACTCGGGGGGAAGGGAGAAGAAAAACTGTTTTTT
v_call: TRBV30; j_call: TRBJ2-1; clone_size: .; d_call: .; cdr3_aa: CAWSNTRDEQFF; cdr3_nt: TGTGCCTGGAGTAACACTAGGGATGAGCAGTTCTTC
v_call: TRBV27; j_call: TRBJ1-5; clone_size: .; d_call: .; cdr3_aa: CASKAEGRLRGQPQHF; cdr3_nt: TGTGCCAGCAAGGCCGAGGGCAGGCTTCGAGGGCAGCCCCAGCATTTT
v_call: TRBV19; j_call: TRBJ2-2; clone_size: once; d_call: TRBD2; cdr3_aa: CASSIVSRGISTTGELFF; cdr3_nt: TGTGCCAGTAGTATCGTCTCGCGGGGGATTTCGACCACCGGGGAGCTGTTTTTT
v_call: TRBV7-8; j_call: TRBJ2-1; clone_size: once; d_call: TRBD2; cdr3_aa: CASSPGLAGAYNEQFF; cdr3_nt: TGTGCCAGCAGCCCAGGACTAGCGGGCGCCTACAATGAGCAGTTCTTC
v_call: TRBV6-5; j_call: TRBJ1-6; clone_size: .; d_call: .; cdr3_aa: CASSSQGARTPLHF; cdr3_nt: TGTGCCAGCAGTTCACAGGGTGCACGGACACCCCTCCACTTT
v_call: TRBV2; j_call: TRBJ1-6; clone_size: .; d_call: .; cdr3_aa: CASTRGTVQNSPLHF; cdr3_nt: TGTGCCAGTACCCGGGGGACGGTCCAAAATTCACCCCTCCACTTT
v_call: TRBV28; j_call: TRBJ2-7; clone_size: .; d_call: TRBD1; cdr3_aa: CASSRLISGGAPYEQYF; cdr3_nt: TGTGCCAGCAGCCGATTGATCTCAGGGGGCGCCCCCTACGAGCAGTACTTC
v_call: TRBV29-1; j_call: TRBJ2-3; clone_size: .; d_call: .; cdr3_aa: CSVEGHVTSTDTQYF; cdr3_nt: TGCAGCGTTGAGGGGCACGTAACTAGCACAGATACGCAGTATTTT
v_call: TRBV27; j_call: TRBJ1-5; clone_size: .; d_call: .; cdr3_aa: CASSFISGWQPQHF; cdr3_nt: TGTGCCAGCAGTTTCATTTCAGGGTGGCAGCCCCAGCATTTT
v_call: TRBV28; j_call: TRBJ1-2; clone_size: .; d_call: TRBD1; cdr3_aa: CASSSGTGALFYGYTF; cdr3_nt: TGTGCCAGCAGCTCAGGGACAGGGGCTTTATTCTATGGCTACACCTTC
v_call: TRBV7-9; j_call: TRBJ1-1; clone_size: once; d_call: .; cdr3_aa: CASSLRGEGNEAFF; cdr3_nt: TGTGCCAGCAGCTTACGTGGGGAGGGGAATGAAGCTTTCTTT
v_call: TRBV21-1; j_call: TRBJ1-1; clone_size: few; d_call: .; cdr3_aa: CASSRKGPGNTEAFF; cdr3_nt: TGTGCCAGCAGCAGAAAAGGTCCGGGGAACACTGAAGCTTTCTTT
v_call: TRBV11-3; j_call: TRBJ2-2; clone_size: few; d_call: .; cdr3_aa: CASSFGTGFMGANTGELFF; cdr3_nt: TGTGCCAGCAGCTTTGGAACAGGGTTTATGGGAGCGAACACCGGGGAGCTGTTTTTT
v_call: TRBV19; j_call: TRBJ2-1; clone_size: .; d_call: .; cdr3_aa: CASSIVTVPGNEQFF; cdr3_nt: TGTGCCAGTAGTATCGTGACAGTCCCAGGGAATGAGCAGTTCTTC
v_call: TRBV6-5; j_call: TRBJ1-2; clone_size: .; d_call: .; cdr3_aa: CASSLGQTYGYTF; cdr3_nt: TGTGCCAGCAGCCTTGGACAGACTTATGGCTACACCTTC
v_call: TRBV21-1; j_call: TRBJ1-2; clone_size: .; d_call: .; cdr3_aa: CASTPARTKRIGYTF; cdr3_nt: TGTGCCAGCACCCCGGCCAGGACAAAAAGAATCGGCTACACCTTC
v_call: TRBV7-9; j_call: TRBJ2-1; clone_size: .; d_call: .; cdr3_aa: CASSSVGWGTAYNEQFF; cdr3_nt: TGTGCCAGCAGCTCCGTGGGTTGGGGGACTGCGTACAATGAGCAGTTCTTC
v_call: TRBV4-3; j_call: TRBJ2-3; clone_size: .; d_call: .; cdr3_aa: CASSQRRERTDTQYF; cdr3_nt: TGCGCCAGCAGCCAACGGCGGGAAAGGACAGATACGCAGTATTTT